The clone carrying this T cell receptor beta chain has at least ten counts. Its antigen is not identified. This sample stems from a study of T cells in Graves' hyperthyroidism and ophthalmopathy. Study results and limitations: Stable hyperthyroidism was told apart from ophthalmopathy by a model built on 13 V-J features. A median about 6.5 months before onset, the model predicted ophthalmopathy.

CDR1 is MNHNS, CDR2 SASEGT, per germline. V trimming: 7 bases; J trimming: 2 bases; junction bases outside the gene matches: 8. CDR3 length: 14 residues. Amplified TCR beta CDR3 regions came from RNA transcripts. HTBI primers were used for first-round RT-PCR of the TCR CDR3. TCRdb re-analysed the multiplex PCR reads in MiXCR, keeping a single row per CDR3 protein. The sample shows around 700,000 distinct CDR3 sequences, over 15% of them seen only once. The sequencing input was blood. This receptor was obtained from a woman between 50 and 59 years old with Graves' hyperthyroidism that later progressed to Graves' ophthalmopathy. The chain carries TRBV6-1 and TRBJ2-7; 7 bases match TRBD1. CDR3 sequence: CASTPDRNPYEQYF. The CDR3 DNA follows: TGTGCCAGCACCCCGGACAGGAACCCCTACGAGCAGTACTTC.